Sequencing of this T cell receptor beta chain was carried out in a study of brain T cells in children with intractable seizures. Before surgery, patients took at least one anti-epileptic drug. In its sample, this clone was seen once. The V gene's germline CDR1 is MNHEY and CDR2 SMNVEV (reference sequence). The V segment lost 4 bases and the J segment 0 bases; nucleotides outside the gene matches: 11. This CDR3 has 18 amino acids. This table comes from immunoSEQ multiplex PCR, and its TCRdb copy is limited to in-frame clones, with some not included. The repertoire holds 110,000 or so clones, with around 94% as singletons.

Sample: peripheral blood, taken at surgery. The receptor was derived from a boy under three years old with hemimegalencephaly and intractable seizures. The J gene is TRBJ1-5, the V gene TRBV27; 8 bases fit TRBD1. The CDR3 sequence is CASSSWTGRSYSNQPQHF. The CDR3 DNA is TGTGCCAGCAGTTCTTGGACAGGGCGTTCCTATAGCAATCAGCCCCAGCATTTT.